This T cell receptor (beta chain) was observed in a study of STAT5B mutations in CD4+ large granular lymphocyte leukemia. The CDR3 has 14 amino acids. V lost 6 bases, J lost 4 bases, and 15 bases lay in between. Germline assignment: CDR1 MNHNS and CDR2 SASEGT. Whole-study results and caveats: CD4-sorted patient repertoires seemed more clonal than healthy CD4+ repertoires. The CD4+ versus CD8+ T-LGLL clonality difference may reflect limited sample size. Top patient clones used TRBV06 genes more often: 8/27 versus 2/35 in controls.

The survey-level immunoSEQ assay was used. Only in-frame clones appear in the TCRdb table, and some are missing; sequencing was by immunoSEQ multiplex PCR. The data hold just over 40,000 clones, with around 81% observed a single time. A word on this clone: Its antigen remains unknown.

The gene calls are TRBV6-1 and TRBJ1-1; tentatively, D is TRBD1 (6 bases). The sequenced material came from CD4+ T cells from blood buffy coats. This sequence was found in a human donor in good health. CDR3 DNA: TGTGCCAGCAGATATCAGGGGCCGGGCACTGAAGCTTTCTTT. Translated, it gives CASRYQGPGTEAFF.